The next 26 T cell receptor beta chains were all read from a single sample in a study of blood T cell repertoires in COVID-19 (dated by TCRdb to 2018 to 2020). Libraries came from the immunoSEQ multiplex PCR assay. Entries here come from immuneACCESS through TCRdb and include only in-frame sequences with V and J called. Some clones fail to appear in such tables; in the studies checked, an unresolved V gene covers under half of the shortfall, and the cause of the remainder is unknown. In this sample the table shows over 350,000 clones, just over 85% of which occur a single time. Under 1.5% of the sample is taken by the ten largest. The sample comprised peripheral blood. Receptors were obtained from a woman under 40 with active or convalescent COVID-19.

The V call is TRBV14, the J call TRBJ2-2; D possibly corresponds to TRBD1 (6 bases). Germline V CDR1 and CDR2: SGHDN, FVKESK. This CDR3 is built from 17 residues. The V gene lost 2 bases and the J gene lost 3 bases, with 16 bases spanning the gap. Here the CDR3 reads CASSQSWAGGYTGELFF. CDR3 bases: TGTGCCAGCAGCCAATCCTGGGCTGGGGGCTACACCGGGGAGCTGTTTTTT.

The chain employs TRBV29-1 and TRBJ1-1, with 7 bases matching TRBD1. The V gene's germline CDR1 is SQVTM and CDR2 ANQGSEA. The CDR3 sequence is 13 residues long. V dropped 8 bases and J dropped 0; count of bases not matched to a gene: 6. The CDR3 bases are TGCAGCTACCGGGACAGCATGAACACTGAAGCTTTCTTT. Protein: CSYRDSMNTEAFF.

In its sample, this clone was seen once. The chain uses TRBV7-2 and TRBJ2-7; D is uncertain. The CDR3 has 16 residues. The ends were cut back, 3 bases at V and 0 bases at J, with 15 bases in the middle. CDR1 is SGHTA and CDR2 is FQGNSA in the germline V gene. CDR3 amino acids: CASSFPTIESSYEQYF. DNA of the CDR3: TGTGCCAGCAGCTTTCCAACGATTGAGAGCTCCTACGAGCAGTACTTC.

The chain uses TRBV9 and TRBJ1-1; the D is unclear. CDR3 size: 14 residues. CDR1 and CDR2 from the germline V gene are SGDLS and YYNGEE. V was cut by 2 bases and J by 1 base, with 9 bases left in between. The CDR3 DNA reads TGTGCCAGCAGCGTGGCACCTCCGAACACTGAAGCTTTCTTT. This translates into CASSVAPPNTEAFF.

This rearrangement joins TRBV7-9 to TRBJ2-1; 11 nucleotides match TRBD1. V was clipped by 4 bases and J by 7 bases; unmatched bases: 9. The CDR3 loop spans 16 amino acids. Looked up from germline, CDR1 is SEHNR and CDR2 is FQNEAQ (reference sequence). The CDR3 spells CASSSEGTGGKNEQFF. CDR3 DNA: TGTGCCAGCAGCTCGGAAGGGACAGGGGGGAAAAATGAGCAGTTCTTC.

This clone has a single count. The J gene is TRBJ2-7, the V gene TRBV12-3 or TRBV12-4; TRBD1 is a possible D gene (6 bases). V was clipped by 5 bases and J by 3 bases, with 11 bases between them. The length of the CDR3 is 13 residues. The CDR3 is CASSRRQDYEQYF. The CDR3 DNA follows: TGTGCCAGCAGTCGCCGACAGGACTACGAGCAGTACTTC.

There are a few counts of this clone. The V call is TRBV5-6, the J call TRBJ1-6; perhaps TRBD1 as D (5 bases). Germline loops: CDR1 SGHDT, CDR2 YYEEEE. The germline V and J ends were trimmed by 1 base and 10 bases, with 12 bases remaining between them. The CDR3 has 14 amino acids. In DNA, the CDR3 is TGTGCCAGCAGCTTGATCAGGGCCGTCTCACCCCTCCACTTT. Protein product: CASSLIRAVSPLHF.

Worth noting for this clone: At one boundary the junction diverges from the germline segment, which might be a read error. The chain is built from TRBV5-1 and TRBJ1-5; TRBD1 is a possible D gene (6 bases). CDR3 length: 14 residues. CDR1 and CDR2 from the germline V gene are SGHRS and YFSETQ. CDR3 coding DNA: TGCGCCCGCAGGGCGGAGGGGGGGAATCAGCCCCAGCATTTT. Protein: CARRAEGGNQPQHF.

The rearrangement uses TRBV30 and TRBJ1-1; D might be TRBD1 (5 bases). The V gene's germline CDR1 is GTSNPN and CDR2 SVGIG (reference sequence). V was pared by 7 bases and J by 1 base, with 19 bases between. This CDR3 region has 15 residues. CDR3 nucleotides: TGTGCCTCGAAGGTGCAGGGATATCGGAACACTGAAGCTTTCTTT. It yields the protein CASKVQGYRNTEAFF.

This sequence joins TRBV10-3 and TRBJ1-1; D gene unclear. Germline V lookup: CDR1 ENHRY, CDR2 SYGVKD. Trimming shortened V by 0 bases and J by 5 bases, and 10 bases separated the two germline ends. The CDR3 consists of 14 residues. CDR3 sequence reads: CAISESWLQTEAFF. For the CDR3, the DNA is TGTGCCATCAGTGAGTCATGGCTCCAGACTGAAGCTTTCTTT.

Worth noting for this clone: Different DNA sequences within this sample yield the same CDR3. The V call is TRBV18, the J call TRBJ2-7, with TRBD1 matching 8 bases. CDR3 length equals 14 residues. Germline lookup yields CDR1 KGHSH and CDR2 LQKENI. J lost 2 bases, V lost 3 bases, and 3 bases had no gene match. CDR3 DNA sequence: TGTGCCAGCTCACCCGGGACAGGCCCCTACGAGCAGTACTTC. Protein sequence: CASSPGTGPYEQYF.

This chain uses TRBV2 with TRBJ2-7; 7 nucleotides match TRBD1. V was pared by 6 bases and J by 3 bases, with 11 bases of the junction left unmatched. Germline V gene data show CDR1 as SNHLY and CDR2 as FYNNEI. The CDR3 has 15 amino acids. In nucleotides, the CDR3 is TGTGCCAGCAGCGAACCGGCAGGGGGTCTCTACGAGCAGTACTTC. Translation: CASSEPAGGLYEQYF.

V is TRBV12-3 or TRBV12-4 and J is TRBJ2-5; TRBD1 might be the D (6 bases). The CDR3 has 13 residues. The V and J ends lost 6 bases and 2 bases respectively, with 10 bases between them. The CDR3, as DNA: TGTGCCAGCAGCCCGGACAGACAAGAGACCCAGTACTTC. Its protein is CASSPDRQETQYF.

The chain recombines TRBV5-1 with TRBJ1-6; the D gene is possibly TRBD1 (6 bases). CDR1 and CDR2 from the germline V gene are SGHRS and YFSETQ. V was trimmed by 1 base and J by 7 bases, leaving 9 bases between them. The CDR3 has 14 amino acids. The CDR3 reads CASSLKDRNSPLHF. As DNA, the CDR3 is TGCGCCAGCAGCTTGAAGGACAGAAATTCACCCCTCCACTTT. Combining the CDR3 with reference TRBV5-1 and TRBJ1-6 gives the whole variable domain KAGVTQTPRYLIKTRGQQVTLSCSPISGHRSVSWYQQTPGQGLQFLFEYFSETQRNKGNFPGRFSGRQFSNSRSEMNVSTLELGDSALYLCASSLKDRNSPLHFGNGTRLTVT.

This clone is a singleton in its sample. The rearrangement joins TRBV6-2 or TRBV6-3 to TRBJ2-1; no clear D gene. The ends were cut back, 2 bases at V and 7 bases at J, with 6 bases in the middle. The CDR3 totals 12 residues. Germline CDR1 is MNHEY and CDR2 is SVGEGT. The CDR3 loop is CASSYGTNEQFF. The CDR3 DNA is TGTGCCAGCAGTTACGGTACAAATGAGCAGTTCTTC.

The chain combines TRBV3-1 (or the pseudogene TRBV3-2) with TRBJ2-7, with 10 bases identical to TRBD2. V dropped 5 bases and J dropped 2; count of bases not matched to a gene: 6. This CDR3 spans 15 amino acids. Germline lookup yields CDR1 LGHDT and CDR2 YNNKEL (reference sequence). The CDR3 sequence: CASSAQREGPYEQYF. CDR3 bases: TGTGCCAGCAGCGCGCAGCGGGAGGGTCCCTACGAGCAGTACTTC.

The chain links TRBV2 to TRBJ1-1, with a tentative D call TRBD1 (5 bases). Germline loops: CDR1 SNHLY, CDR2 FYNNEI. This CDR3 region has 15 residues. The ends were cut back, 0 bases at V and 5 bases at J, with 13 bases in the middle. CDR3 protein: CASSEAGRIGTEAFF. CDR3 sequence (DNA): TGTGCCAGCAGTGAAGCGGGGCGGATTGGGACTGAAGCTTTCTTT.

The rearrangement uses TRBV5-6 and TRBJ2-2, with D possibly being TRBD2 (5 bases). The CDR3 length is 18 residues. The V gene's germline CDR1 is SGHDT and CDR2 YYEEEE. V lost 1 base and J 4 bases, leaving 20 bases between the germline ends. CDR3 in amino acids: CASSLYRPADHRTGELFF. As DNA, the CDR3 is TGTGCCAGCAGCTTGTATAGGCCAGCGGATCACCGCACCGGGGAGCTGTTTTTT.

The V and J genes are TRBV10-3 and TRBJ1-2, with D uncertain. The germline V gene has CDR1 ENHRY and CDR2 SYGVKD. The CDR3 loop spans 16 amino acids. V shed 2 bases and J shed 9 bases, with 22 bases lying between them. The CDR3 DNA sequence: TGTGCCATCAGTGAGCCCTCGGCGGGTGAGGACCTTCGCTACACCTTC. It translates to CAISEPSAGEDLRYTF.

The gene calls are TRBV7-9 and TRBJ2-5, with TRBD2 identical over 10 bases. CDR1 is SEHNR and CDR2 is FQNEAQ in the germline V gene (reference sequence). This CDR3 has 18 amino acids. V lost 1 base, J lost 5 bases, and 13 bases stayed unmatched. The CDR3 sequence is CASSLEVPSGGQRETQYF. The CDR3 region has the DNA TGTGCCAGCAGCTTAGAGGTCCCTAGCGGGGGCCAACGGGAGACCCAGTACTTC.

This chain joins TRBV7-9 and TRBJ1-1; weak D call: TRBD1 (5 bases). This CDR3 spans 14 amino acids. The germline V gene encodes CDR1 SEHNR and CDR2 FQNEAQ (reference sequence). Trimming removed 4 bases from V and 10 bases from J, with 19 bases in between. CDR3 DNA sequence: TGTGCCAGCAGCTCTTCCACAACAGGCCGGGCAGCTTTCTTT. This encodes CASSSSTTGRAAFF.

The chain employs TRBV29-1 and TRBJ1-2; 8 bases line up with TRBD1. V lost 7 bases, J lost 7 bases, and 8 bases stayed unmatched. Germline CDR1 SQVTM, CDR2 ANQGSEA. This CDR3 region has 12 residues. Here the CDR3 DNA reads TGCAGCGCAGCACAGGGGGATCGTGGCTACACCTTC. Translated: CSAAQGDRGYTF.

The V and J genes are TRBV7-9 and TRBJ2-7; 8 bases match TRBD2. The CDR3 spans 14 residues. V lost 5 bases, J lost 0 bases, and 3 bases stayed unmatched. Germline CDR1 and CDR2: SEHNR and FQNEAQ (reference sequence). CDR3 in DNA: TGTGCCAGCAGCCCCAGCGGGAGCTCCTACGAGCAGTACTTC. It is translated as CASSPSGSSYEQYF.

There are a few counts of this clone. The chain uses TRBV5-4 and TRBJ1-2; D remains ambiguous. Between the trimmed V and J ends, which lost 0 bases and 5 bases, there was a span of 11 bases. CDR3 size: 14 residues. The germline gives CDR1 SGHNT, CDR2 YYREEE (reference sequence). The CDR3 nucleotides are TGTGCCAGCAGCTTGGAAGTCGCGGGTTATGGCTACACCTTC. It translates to CASSLEVAGYGYTF.

CDR3 in amino acids: CASSPGQSSYNEQFF. The CDR3 DNA is TGTGCCAGCAGTCCAGGACAGTCCTCCTACAATGAGCAGTTCTTC. The chain uses TRBV27 and TRBJ2-1, with D perhaps matching TRBD1 (6 bases). Germline CDR1 MNHEY, CDR2 SMNVEV (reference sequence). Trimming removed 5 bases at V and 0 bases at J, with 11 bases between. The CDR3 is 15 amino acids.

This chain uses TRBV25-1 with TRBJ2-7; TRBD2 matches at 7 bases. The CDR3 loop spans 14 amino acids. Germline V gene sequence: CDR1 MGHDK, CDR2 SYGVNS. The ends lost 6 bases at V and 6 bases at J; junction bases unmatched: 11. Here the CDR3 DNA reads TGTGCCAGCAGGGAGACTAGCATGACGGGCGAGCAGTACTTC. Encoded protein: CASRETSMTGEQYF.